These 4 T cell receptor beta chains share one sample of origin, sequenced in a study of patients and donors after allogeneic stem cell transplantation. TCRdb re-derived calls from the RT-PCR reads in MiXCR, one entry per CDR3 protein. This sample yields about 960,000 distinct CDR3 sequences, of which 15% to 20% are seen a single time; 6% belongs to the top ten. The sequenced material came from blood, either unsorted or a sorted T cell fraction (not recorded which). The receptors here all came from a human donor who was either an allogeneic HSCT recipient or a stem cell or donor lymphocyte infusion donor (not recorded which). It is not recorded whose cells these are; they may come from a transplant donor.

In this sample, this clonotype turned up a few times. The chain is built from TRBV12-3 or TRBV12-4 and TRBJ1-3; TRBD1 matches at 7 bases. Unmatched junction bases numbered 9, after V lost 4 bases and J lost 0 bases. The CDR3 has 17 residues. Here the CDR3 reads CASSSWGNRGSGNTIYF. CDR3 coding DNA: TGTGCCAGCAGTTCCTGGGGAAACAGGGGCTCTGGAAACACCATATATTTT.

The V and J genes are TRBV2 and TRBJ2-3, with 10 bases identical to TRBD2. The V and J ends lost 3 bases and 6 bases, in that order; junction bases with no gene match: 6. The CDR3 has 15 residues. Germline CDR1 reads SNHLY; CDR2 reads FYNNEI. The CDR3 is CASSDEASGGDTQYF. Written as DNA, the CDR3 is TGTGCCAGCAGTGACGAGGCTAGCGGGGGCGATACGCAGTATTTT.

This clonotype was seen more than once but under ten times. The rearrangement uses TRBV5-6 and TRBJ2-1; D may be TRBD2 (5 bases). Per germline, CDR1 SGHDT and CDR2 YYEEEE. The CDR3 has 15 amino acids. With 0 bases removed from V and 4 bases from J, the gap between germline ends came to 11 bases. CDR3 in amino acids: CASSLAAGPYNEQFF. CDR3 nucleotides: TGTGCCAGCAGCTTGGCTGCGGGCCCGTACAATGAGCAGTTCTTC.

The chain combines TRBV28 with TRBJ2-7; D gene unclear. This CDR3 has 15 residues. V lost 3 bases to trimming and J lost 3 bases, with 15 bases between them. The V gene's germline CDR1 is MDHEN and CDR2 SYDVKM. The DNA for the CDR3 is TGTGCCAGCAGTTTGGTGCCCGCCTTCAACTACGAGCAGTACTTC. It yields the protein CASSLVPAFNYEQYF.